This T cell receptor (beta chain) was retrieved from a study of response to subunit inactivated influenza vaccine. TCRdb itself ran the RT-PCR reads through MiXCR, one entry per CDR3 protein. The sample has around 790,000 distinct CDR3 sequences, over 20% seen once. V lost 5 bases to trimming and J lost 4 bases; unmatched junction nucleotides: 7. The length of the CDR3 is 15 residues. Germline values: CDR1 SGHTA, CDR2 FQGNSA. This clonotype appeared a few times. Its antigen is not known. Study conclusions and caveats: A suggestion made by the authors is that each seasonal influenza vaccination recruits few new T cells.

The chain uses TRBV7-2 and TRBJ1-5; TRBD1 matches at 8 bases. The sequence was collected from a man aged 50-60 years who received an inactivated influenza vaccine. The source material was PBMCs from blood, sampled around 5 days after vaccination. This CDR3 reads CASSPWTGNNQPQHF. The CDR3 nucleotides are TGTGCCAGCAGCCCCTGGACAGGGAATAATCAGCCCCAGCATTTT.